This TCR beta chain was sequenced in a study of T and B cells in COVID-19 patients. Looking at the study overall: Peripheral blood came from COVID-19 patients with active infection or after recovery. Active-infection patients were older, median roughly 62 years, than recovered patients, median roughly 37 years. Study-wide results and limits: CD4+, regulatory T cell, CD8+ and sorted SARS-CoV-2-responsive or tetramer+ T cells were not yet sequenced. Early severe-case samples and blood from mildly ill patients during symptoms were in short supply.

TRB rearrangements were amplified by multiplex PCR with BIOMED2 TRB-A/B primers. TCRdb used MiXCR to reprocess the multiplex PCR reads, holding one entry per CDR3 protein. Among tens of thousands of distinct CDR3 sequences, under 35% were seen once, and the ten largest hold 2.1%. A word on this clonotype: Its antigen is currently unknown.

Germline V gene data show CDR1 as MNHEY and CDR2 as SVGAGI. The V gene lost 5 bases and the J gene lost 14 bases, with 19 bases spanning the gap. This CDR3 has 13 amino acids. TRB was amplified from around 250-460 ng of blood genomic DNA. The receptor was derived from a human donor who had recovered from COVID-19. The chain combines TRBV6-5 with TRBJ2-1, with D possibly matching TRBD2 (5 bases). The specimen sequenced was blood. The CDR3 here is CASSPSTPNGKFF. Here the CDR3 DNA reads TGTGCCAGCAGTCCCTCTACACCGAACGGGAAGTTCTTC.